What follows are 32 T cell receptor beta chains derived from one specimen sequenced in a study of T-cell memory formation after mild COVID-19. TCRdb analysed the 5' RACE reads with MiXCR anew, one entry per CDR3 protein. The repertoire has 250,000 to 300,000 distinct CDR3 sequences, around 15% of them found once; the top ten carry roughly 24%. Material: PBMCs or a T cell subset sorted from them (not recorded which). The source is a man aged 18 to 35 who had mild COVID-19 (a few samples of this study predate the infection). Cell type and time point are not known.

This chain connects TRBV2 to TRBJ1-5; no clear D gene. Trimming pared 5 bases from V and 1 base from J, leaving 12 bases between. CDR1 SNHLY and CDR2 FYNNEI come from the germline V gene. This CDR3 has 15 amino acids. The CDR3 loop reads CASSPQLTSNQPQHF. Here the CDR3 DNA reads TGTGCCAGCAGTCCCCAGTTAACAAGCAATCAGCCCCAGCATTTT.

This clonotype was seen more than once but under ten times. The gene calls are TRBV9 and TRBJ1-3; 11 bases are shared with TRBD1. Germline loops: CDR1 SGDLS, CDR2 YYNGEE. The CDR3 runs to 16 residues. V lost 4 bases to trimming and J lost 3 bases; unmatched junction nucleotides: 6. In DNA, the CDR3 is TGTGCCAGCAGCTTTCGGACAGGGGGCGGTGGAAACACCATATATTTT. Translation: CASSFRTGGGGNTIYF. The full variable domain, with the rest looked up from reference TRBV9 and TRBJ1-3, is DSGVTQTPKHLITATGQRVTLRCSPRSGDLSVYWYQQSLDQGLQFLIQYYNGEERAKGNILERFSAQQFPDLHSELNLSSLELGDSALYFCASSFRTGGGGNTIYFGEGSWLTVV.

This clonotype was counted a single time. The rearrangement uses TRBV7-3 and TRBJ2-5; 11 positions agree with TRBD2. The CDR3 length is 15 residues. Germline CDR1 reads SGHTA; CDR2 reads FQGTGA. The ends lost 5 bases at V and 5 bases at J; junction bases unmatched: 7. CDR3: CASSKTSGAGETQYF. In DNA form, the CDR3 reads TGTGCCAGCAGCAAGACTAGCGGGGCGGGGGAGACCCAGTACTTC. Using reference TRBV7-3 and TRBJ2-5 for the parts outside the CDR3, the full variable domain is GAGVSQTPSNKVTEKGKYVELRCDPISGHTALYWYRQSLGQGPEFLIYFQGTGAADDSGLPNDRFFAVRPEGSVSTLKIQRTERGDSAVYLCASSKTSGAGETQYFGPGTRLLVL.

This clonotype was seen a few times. The V and J genes are TRBV4-1 and TRBJ2-1; 11 bases are a match to TRBD2. J gave up 0 bases and V 0 bases, and 10 bases lay outside the gene matches. Germline assignment: CDR1 MGHRA and CDR2 YSYEKL. The length of the CDR3 is 20 residues. Written as DNA, the CDR3 is TGCGCCAGCAGCCAAGATTTGGTCCTAGCGGGGGGTCTCTCCTACAATGAGCAGTTCTTC. Protein product: CASSQDLVLAGGLSYNEQFF.

This clonotype was seen a few times. V gene TRBV10-1 combines with J gene TRBJ1-1; 10 positions agree with TRBD1. This CDR3 comprises 15 residues. The ends lost 7 bases at V and 7 bases at J; junction bases unmatched: 12. CDR1 is WNHNN, CDR2 SYGVQD, per germline (reference sequence). The CDR3 is CASTPLWDRGCEAFF. The CDR3 nucleotides read TGCGCCAGCACCCCCCTGTGGGACAGGGGATGTGAAGCTTTCTTT.

V is TRBV7-9 and J is TRBJ2-5; the D is unclear. The CDR3 runs to 14 residues. The germline CDR1 and CDR2 sequences are SEHNR and FQNEAQ (reference sequence). V was pared by 0 bases and J by 4 bases, with 9 bases between. This CDR3 is CASSLAGFGETQYF. CDR3 sequence (DNA): TGTGCCAGCAGCTTAGCGGGCTTTGGAGAGACCCAGTACTTC.

This clonotype was counted a few times. The V gene is TRBV6-5, the J gene TRBJ2-1; perhaps D is TRBD1 or TRBD2 (5 bases each). The length of the CDR3 is 14 residues. Trimming stripped 7 bases from V and 5 bases from J, with 15 bases between. The V gene's germline CDR1 is MNHEY and CDR2 SVGAGI. Here the CDR3 DNA reads TGTGCCAGCATTATGGGACCTGAGAACAATGAGCAGTTCTTC. Protein product: CASIMGPENNEQFF.

The chain employs TRBV7-2 and TRBJ2-7; TRBD2 matches 13 bases. V shed 5 bases and J 0 bases; nucleotides not matched to a gene: 7. In germline, CDR1 is SGHTA, CDR2 FQGNSA. The CDR3 consists of 17 residues. CDR3: CASSSGTSGDSSYEQYF. The CDR3 DNA sequence: TGTGCCAGCAGCAGCGGGACTAGCGGGGACAGCTCCTACGAGCAGTACTTC.

This chain's CDR3 is CSARGTGSRVYGYTF. CDR3 in DNA: TGCAGTGCTAGGGGGACAGGGAGTCGTGTCTATGGCTACACCTTC. The V gene is TRBV20-1, the J gene TRBJ1-2; 9 bases agree with TRBD1. Looked up from germline, CDR1 is DFQATT and CDR2 is SNEGSKA (reference sequence). CDR3 length equals 15 residues. Losses at the gene ends were 3 bases for V and 4 bases for J; bases not matched to a gene: 9.

V and J are TRBV18 and TRBJ1-5, with D hard to call. Trimming took 6 bases from V and 3 from J, leaving 18 bases between them. The germline V gene encodes CDR1 KGHSH and CDR2 LQKENI. CDR3 length: 16 amino acids. This CDR3 is CASSPGSGMYNQPQHF. The CDR3 DNA is TGTGCCAGCTCCCCCGGAAGCGGAATGTACAATCAGCCCCAGCATTTT.

This clonotype was counted only a few times. V is TRBV7-2 and J is TRBJ1-5; 7 positions agree with TRBD1. V was clipped by 4 bases and J by 7 bases; unmatched bases: 10. The length of the CDR3 is 15 residues. Germline loops: CDR1 SGHTA, CDR2 FQGNSA. This CDR3 reads CASSWRQGDLQPQHF. DNA of the CDR3: TGTGCCAGCAGCTGGAGACAGGGAGATTTGCAGCCCCAGCATTTT.

At least ten counts were recorded for this clonotype. The chain couples TRBV7-2 to TRBJ1-4; 9 bases align to TRBD1. This CDR3 has 16 residues. Germline CDR1 SGHTA, CDR2 FQGNSA. V trimming: 1 base; J trimming: 5 bases; junction bases outside the gene matches: 5. CDR3 sequence: CASSLVWGTGNEKLFF. DNA for the CDR3: TGTGCCAGCAGCTTAGTTTGGGGGACAGGGAATGAAAAACTGTTTTTT.

This clonotype appeared a few times. This chain links TRBV7-7 with TRBJ2-1; 9 positions match TRBD2. CDR1 SSHAT and CDR2 FNYEAQ come from the germline V gene (reference sequence). The CDR3 runs to 16 residues. V shed 5 bases, J shed 6 bases, and the junction held 11 bases outside the gene matches. This CDR3 is CASSPTQGLAGNEQFF. Here the CDR3 DNA reads TGTGCCAGCAGCCCAACCCAGGGACTAGCTGGCAATGAGCAGTTCTTC.

This chain links TRBV4-1 with TRBJ1-2, with TRBD1 matching over 9 bases. Losses at the gene ends were 0 bases for V and 5 bases for J; bases not matched to a gene: 10. The germline V gene has CDR1 MGHRA and CDR2 YSYEKL. This CDR3 comprises 17 residues. CDR3 nucleotides: TGCGCCAGCAGCCAAGATAGGGGACAGGGTGGAATTTATGGCTACACCTTC. Translating gives CASSQDRGQGGIYGYTF.

This clonotype appeared a few times. This chain connects TRBV20-1 to TRBJ1-1; D perhaps matches TRBD1 (5 bases). The V gene's germline CDR1 is DFQATT and CDR2 SNEGSKA (reference sequence). CDR3 size: 14 residues. The V and J ends lost 0 bases and 1 base respectively, with 9 bases between them. The CDR3 DNA reads TGCAGTGCTAGAGATGCCGGGGGGAACACTGAAGCTTTCTTT. Amino acids: CSARDAGGNTEAFF.

This rearrangement joins TRBV5-4 to TRBJ2-1; the match to TRBD1 covers 9 bases. This CDR3 region has 15 residues. Germline V lookup: CDR1 SGHNT, CDR2 YYREEE (reference sequence). Trimming removed 4 bases from V and 8 bases from J; junction bases left unmatched: 10. CDR3 in DNA: TGTGCCAGCAGCCTAGGGGACAGGGCTAGGGATGAGCAGTTCTTC. Its translation is CASSLGDRARDEQFF.

This chain connects TRBV7-2 to TRBJ2-7; unclear D gene. The CDR3 contains 17 residues. The germline V gene encodes CDR1 SGHTA and CDR2 FQGNSA. The germline V and J ends were trimmed by 1 base and 3 bases, with 19 bases remaining between them. The CDR3 sequence is CASSLEYAGSFDYEQYF. CDR3 bases: TGTGCCAGCAGCTTAGAATACGCAGGTAGTTTTGACTACGAGCAGTACTTC.

The J gene is TRBJ2-1, the V gene TRBV5-5; 10 bases map to TRBD1. Unmatched junction bases numbered 2, after V lost 0 bases and J lost 14 bases. The CDR3 is 12 amino acids. The germline CDR1 and CDR2 sequences are SGHKS and YYEKEE (reference sequence). The CDR3 DNA sequence: TGTGCCAGCAGCTTGGTAGGGACAGGGGAGTTCTTC. This codes for CASSLVGTGEFF.

Many counts were recorded for this clonotype. The chain recombines TRBV7-2 with TRBJ2-3, with D perhaps being TRBD1 or TRBD2 (6 bases each). With 1 base removed from V and 2 bases from J, the gap between germline ends came to 10 bases. The germline V gene has CDR1 SGHTA and CDR2 FQGNSA. This CDR3 contains 15 residues. Written as DNA, the CDR3 is TGTGCCAGCAGCTTAGTGGGGGGCTTCACAGATACGCAGTATTTT. It codes for CASSLVGGFTDTQYF.

The J gene is TRBJ2-2, the V gene TRBV7-3; tentatively, D is TRBD1 (5 bases). CDR1 is SGHTA and CDR2 is FQGTGA in the germline V gene. The CDR3 runs to 14 residues. Trimming left V 5 bases short and J 1 base short, with 8 bases between. The CDR3: CASSNDRNTGELFF. The CDR3 region has the DNA TGTGCCAGCAGCAACGACAGGAACACCGGGGAGCTGTTTTTT.

This clonotype was detected ten times or more. Because it lacks the conserved phenylalanine or tryptophan at the end, this CDR3 is likely a read error. The DNA is omitted, as the CDR3 cannot be located on it reliably, and the CDR3 follows TCRdb's listing. The V and J genes are TRBV29-1 and TRBJ1-2. Germline values: CDR1 SQVTM, CDR2 ANQGSEA. The CDR3 length equals 10 residues, ends included. CDR3 amino acids: CSVDSRDFLS.

The chain recombines TRBV20-1 with TRBJ1-6; 7 bases agree with TRBD1. Germline V gene lookup returns CDR1 DFQATT and CDR2 SNEGSKA (reference sequence). V gave up 5 bases and J gave up 4 bases; unmatched junction bases: 5. The CDR3 is made up of 14 amino acids. As DNA, the CDR3 is TGCAGTGCTCGATCGGGACAGTATAATTCACCCCTCCACTTT. Translation: CSARSGQYNSPLHF.

The chain carries TRBV5-1 and TRBJ2-1; 7 nucleotides align to TRBD2. CDR3 size: 16 residues. V was pared by 0 bases and J by 7 bases, with 10 bases of the junction left unmatched. CDR1 SGHRS and CDR2 YFSETQ come from the germline V gene. The CDR3 protein is CASSLELAGVENEQFF. The CDR3, as DNA: TGCGCCAGCAGCTTGGAGTTGGCGGGAGTGGAGAATGAGCAGTTCTTC.

V is TRBV7-8 and J is TRBJ2-3; maybe TRBD1 (5 bases). The V gene's germline CDR1 is SGHVS and CDR2 FQNEAQ. This CDR3 has 16 amino acids. V was trimmed by 1 base and J by 2 bases, leaving 13 bases between them. The CDR3 here is CASSLGGRVPTDTQYF. The CDR3 bases are TGTGCCAGCAGCTTAGGCGGCAGGGTACCCACAGATACGCAGTATTTT.

The chain joins TRBV7-2 to TRBJ1-2, with D unclear. V lost 5 bases to trimming and J lost 4 bases, with 8 bases between them. Germline lookup yields CDR1 SGHTA and CDR2 FQGNSA. This CDR3 is 12 amino acids long. CDR3 nucleotide sequence: TGTGCCAGCAGCGCGTCGGGCTATGGCTACACCTTC. Translating gives CASSASGYGYTF.

The genes are TRBV6-5 and TRBJ1-1, with unresolved D. The germline V gene has CDR1 MNHEY and CDR2 SVGAGI. With 4 bases removed from V and 1 base from J, the gap between germline ends came to 13 bases. CDR3 length: 15 amino acids. The CDR3: CASSFLIRRNTEAFF. CDR3 nucleotide sequence: TGTGCCAGCAGTTTCCTCATAAGGAGGAACACTGAAGCTTTCTTT.

This clonotype came up a few times. The chain combines TRBV9 with TRBJ2-1; D may correspond to TRBD1 or TRBD2 (5 bases each). Trimming cost V 3 bases and J 0 bases, with 10 bases left between them. In germline, CDR1 is SGDLS, CDR2 YYNGEE. The CDR3 consists of 15 residues. DNA for the CDR3: TGTGCCAGCAGCGGAGGGGTTAACTCCTACAATGAGCAGTTCTTC. It is translated as CASSGGVNSYNEQFF.

This clonotype has only a few counts. For the CDR3, the DNA is TGCGCCAGCAGCCAGGGACAGGGGTATTCACCCCTCCACTTT. Translation: CASSQGQGYSPLHF. The V gene is TRBV5-1, the J gene TRBJ1-6; 10 bases align to TRBD1. Germline V gene lookup returns CDR1 SGHRS and CDR2 YFSETQ. The length of the CDR3 is 14 residues. V shed 4 bases, J shed 8 bases, and the junction held 3 bases outside the gene matches.

This clonotype was seen more than once but under ten times. This rearrangement joins TRBV7-3 to TRBJ2-7; D is uncertain. Looked up from germline, CDR1 is SGHTA and CDR2 is FQGTGA. The length of the CDR3 is 11 residues. Trimming cost V 8 bases and J 5 bases, with 10 bases left between them. This CDR3 reads CASFSADEQYF. CDR3 DNA: TGTGCCAGCTTTTCCGCTGACGAGCAGTACTTC.

This chain connects TRBV6-5 to TRBJ1-4; D is perhaps TRBD1 (5 bases). V was clipped by 2 bases and J by 3 bases, with 7 bases between them. The germline V gene has CDR1 MNHEY and CDR2 SVGAGI. The CDR3 runs to 14 residues. CDR3 amino acids: CASSYGGPNEKLFF. CDR3 nucleotide sequence: TGTGCCAGCAGTTACGGGGGACCTAATGAAAAACTGTTTTTT.

This clonotype turned up a few times. The chain links TRBV5-1 to TRBJ2-1, with D perhaps assigned TRBD1 or TRBD2 (5 bases each). The germline gives CDR1 SGHRS, CDR2 YFSETQ. The CDR3 spans 14 residues. V shed 4 bases and J shed 9 bases, with 17 bases lying between them. The CDR3 spells CASSTDPRDGEQFF. The CDR3 coding sequence is TGCGCCAGCAGCACGGACCCCAGGGACGGTGAGCAGTTCTTC.

This clonotype was seen many times. This chain joins TRBV5-1 and TRBJ1-1; D unresolved. The CDR3 is made up of 14 amino acids. Germline V lookup: CDR1 SGHRS, CDR2 YFSETQ. V lost 4 bases and J lost 0, with 10 bases in between. This CDR3 is CASSPVTMNTEAFF. The DNA for the CDR3 is TGCGCCAGCAGCCCAGTAACTATGAACACTGAAGCTTTCTTT.